This T cell receptor beta chain was sequenced for a study of cytomegalovirus exposure and HLA in healthy donors. Primers included in the PCR were 60 Vbeta and 13 Jbeta primers. This table comes from immunoSEQ multiplex PCR, and its TCRdb copy is limited to in-frame clones, with some not included. The listing contains fewer than 150,000 clones. Concerning this clone itself: Its antigen is unidentified.

Germline V CDR1 and CDR2: SGHAT, FQNNGV. The trim removed 1 base at V and 7 bases at J, leaving 0 bases unmatched. The CDR3 sequence is 12 residues long. Study-wide findings and caveats: Under in vitro conditions, three CMV-associated chains were confirmed as specific for CMV antigens. The sole available immune exposure information was CMV serostatus. Highly shared variants forming one cluster were likely a sequencing artifact.

Sequencing was carried out using PBMCs. The rearrangement links TRBV11-2 to TRBJ1-2; TRBD1 aligns across 7 bases. The origin of this receptor is a man aged 18 to 30 in good health and CMV-seronegative. The CDR3 loop reads CASSLGQGGYTF. The CDR3 DNA reads TGTGCCAGCAGCTTAGGACAGGGTGGCTACACCTTC.